One sample yielded the 10 T cell receptor beta chains listed below, sequenced in a study of blood T cell repertoires in COVID-19. Sequencing used immunoSEQ multiplex PCR; TCRdb keeps in-frame clones, though not all of them. The table records some 350,000 clones, around 87% of them present only once. Material: PBMCs or T cells enriched from blood (not recorded which). These receptors all stem from a woman aged 25 to 39 who had recovered from COVID-19.

A single count supports this clone. This sequence joins TRBV5-1 and TRBJ1-1; 7 nucleotides align to TRBD1. The germline gives CDR1 SGHRS, CDR2 YFSETQ. The CDR3 has 14 amino acids. V trimming: 0 bases; J trimming: 6 bases; junction bases outside the gene matches: 5. The CDR3 loop reads CASSLAGGPAEAFF. CDR3 in DNA: TGCGCCAGCAGCTTGGCAGGGGGTCCCGCTGAAGCTTTCTTT.

The chain is built from TRBV27 and TRBJ1-1; maybe TRBD1 (5 bases). This CDR3 spans 14 amino acids. Germline V CDR1 and CDR2: MNHEY, SMNVEV (reference sequence). Between the trimmed V and J ends, which lost 2 bases and 6 bases, there was a span of 13 bases. The CDR3 coding sequence is TGTGCCAGCAGTTTAGGGTCCCGGGGGGCTGAAGCTTTCTTT. It is translated as CASSLGSRGAEAFF.

This chain connects TRBV19 to TRBJ2-7; 8 bases agree with TRBD1. The J segment lost 0 bases and the V segment lost 3 bases, leaving 1 base of the junction unmatched. The CDR3 spans 14 residues. CDR1 and CDR2 (germline): LNHDA, SQIVND (reference sequence). The CDR3 DNA reads as TGTGCCAGTAGTATGGGACAGGACTCCTACGAGCAGTACTTC. This codes for CASSMGQDSYEQYF.

V usage is TRBV3-1 (or the pseudogene TRBV3-2) and J usage is TRBJ1-2; unclear D gene. V was pared by 4 bases and J by 0 bases, with 9 bases between. CDR3 length equals 14 residues. CDR1 and CDR2 from the germline V gene are LGHDT and YNNKEL (reference sequence). CDR3 protein: CASSLGEANYGYTF. In nucleotides, the CDR3 is TGTGCCAGCAGCCTTGGCGAGGCTAACTATGGCTACACCTTC.

The chain employs TRBV5-6 and TRBJ1-6; D is perhaps TRBD1 (6 bases). V dropped 4 bases and J dropped 4 bases, with 18 bases sitting between them. Germline V gene sequence: CDR1 SGHDT, CDR2 YYEEEE. The CDR3 runs to 17 residues. CDR3 bases: TGTGCCAGCAGCCGAATAATAACAGGGCCTTATAATTCACCCCTCCACTTT. Protein sequence: CASSRIITGPYNSPLHF. The variable domain in full, with the rest retrieved from reference TRBV5-6 and TRBJ1-6, is DAGVTQSPTHLIKTRGQQVTLRCSPKSGHDTVSWYQQALGQGPQFIFQYYEEEERQRGNFPDRFSGHQFPNYSSELNVNALLLGDSALYLCASSRIITGPYNSPLHFGNGTRLTVT.

This rearrangement joins TRBV6-5 to TRBJ2-5; a weak D match, TRBD1 (5 bases). This CDR3 is 14 amino acids long. The ends were cut back, 6 bases at V and 0 bases at J, with 11 bases in the middle. The germline V gene has CDR1 MNHEY and CDR2 SVGAGI. The CDR3 nucleotides read TGTGCCAGCAGGACGCAGGGCTACCAAGAGACCCAGTACTTC. This gives the protein CASRTQGYQETQYF.

The chain joins TRBV7-2 to TRBJ1-6; 8 bases align to TRBD1. Trimming at V came to 5 bases and at J to 10 bases, leaving 22 bases not matched to a gene. The germline CDR1 and CDR2 sequences are SGHTA and FQGNSA. This CDR3 region has 19 residues. As DNA, the CDR3 is TGTGCCAGCAGCCTCTCTTTCTCTTCCTACCAGGGGGCCTCCTCACCCCTCCACTTT. Translated: CASSLSFSSYQGASSPLHF.

The chain is built from TRBV6-6 and TRBJ1-3; the D gene is possibly TRBD1 (6 bases). Trimming removed 7 bases at V and 6 bases at J, with 19 bases between. CDR3 size: 15 residues. Germline V lookup: CDR1 MNHNY, CDR2 SVGAGI (reference sequence). CDR3 region: CASTPGRGVENTIYF. As DNA, the CDR3 is TGTGCCAGCACCCCTGGCAGGGGCGTAGAAAACACCATATATTTT.

This clone was detected once. The genes are TRBV19 and TRBJ1-2; D call uncertain. In germline, CDR1 is LNHDA, CDR2 SQIVND (reference sequence). V gave up 6 bases and J gave up 6 bases, with 17 bases separating them. This CDR3 contains 14 residues. The CDR3 is CASSFSTPGDGYTF. CDR3 bases: TGTGCCAGTAGCTTTAGCACCCCCGGGGATGGCTACACCTTC.

The J gene is TRBJ1-1, the V gene TRBV5-1; 9 bases align to TRBD1. Germline-derived CDR1 and CDR2 are SGHRS and YFSETQ. The CDR3 runs 14 residues. V dropped 1 base and J dropped 5; count of bases not matched to a gene: 3. DNA for the CDR3: TGCGCCAGCAGCTTGATGACAGGGGGAACTGAAGCTTTCTTT. It is translated as CASSLMTGGTEAFF. The full variable domain, in which reference TRBV5-1 and TRBJ1-1 provide the parts outside the CDR3, is KAGVTQTPRYLIKTRGQQVTLSCSPISGHRSVSWYQQTPGQGLQFLFEYFSETQRNKGNFPGRFSGRQFSNSRSEMNVSTLELGDSALYLCASSLMTGGTEAFFGQGTRLTVV.